The clone carrying this T cell receptor (beta chain) was found many times. Its antigen is unidentified. The sample comes from a study of T cells after yellow fever vaccination. As for the study in general: Preparation of fractions with low cell numbers was performed using SMART-Seq v4 Ultra Low Input.

Whole-study findings and limits: Though weaker, the secondary response peaked faster, on day 5 versus 15. Among all clonotypes, a small share was observed in both CD4 and CD8 compartments. The booster saw the reappearance of most primary-vaccination clones (around 96% CD4, 88% CD8).

CDR3 length equals 15 residues. TCRdb recomputed calls from the 5' RACE reads with MiXCR, one row per CDR3 protein. Seen here are more than 120,000 distinct CDR3 sequences, about 8% observed once, and the top ten hold about 0.73%. V gene TRBV21-1 combines with J gene TRBJ2-1; the listed D gene, TRBD2, was not tested against the DNA. TRBV21-1 is assigned pseudogene status. The specimen comprised CD4+ T cells sorted from PBMCs, sampled 5 days after the yellow fever booster vaccination. This receptor was identified in a man aged 25-45 years who received the YFV17D yellow fever vaccine. CDR3 loop: CASGPLPIRLDEQFF. CDR3 bases: TGTGCCAGCGGACCCTTACCTATAAGGCTAGATGAGCAGTTCTTC.